What follows are 5 T cell receptor beta chains derived from one specimen sequenced in a study of cytomegalovirus exposure and HLA in healthy donors. Primers included in the PCR were 60 Vbeta and 13 Jbeta primers. TCRdb keeps only in-frame clones here, not all; method: immunoSEQ multiplex PCR. The sample has tens of thousands of clones, approximately 89% seen once. Sequencing was carried out using PBMCs. These receptors came from a man aged 30-40 years in good health and CMV-seropositive.

The rearrangement links TRBV7-9 to TRBJ2-2; 10 bases align to TRBD2. There are 15 residues in the CDR3. Germline CDR1 reads SEHNR; CDR2 reads FQNEAQ (reference sequence). The V gene end was trimmed by 5 bases and the J gene end by 6 bases; junction bases not matched to a gene: 6. DNA of the CDR3: TGTGCCAGCAGCCCGAGCGGGAGGGCCTCCGGGGAGCTGTTTTTT. As protein: CASSPSGRASGELFF.

The V gene is TRBV9, the J gene TRBJ2-1, with a possible D match to TRBD2 (6 bases). Germline V gene data show CDR1 as SGDLS and CDR2 as YYNGEE. The CDR3 runs 15 residues. Deletions cut 4 bases from V and 4 bases from J, with 15 bases between. The CDR3 region has the DNA TGTGCCAGCAGCCCGGACGGGAGATTATACAATGAGCAGTTCTTC. This codes for CASSPDGRLYNEQFF.

The genes are TRBV29-1 and TRBJ2-7; 8 nucleotides line up with TRBD1. The CDR3 loop spans 15 amino acids. Germline CDR1 SQVTM, CDR2 ANQGSEA. The trim removed 3 bases at V and 3 bases at J, leaving 10 bases unmatched. CDR3 nucleotides: TGCAGCGTTGACCGGGGGCAGGGGGCTGTCTACGAGCAGTACTTC. Translation gives CSVDRGQGAVYEQYF.

This sequence joins TRBV5-6 and TRBJ2-6; 7 bases are a match to TRBD2. The J segment lost 4 bases and the V segment lost 4 bases, leaving 2 bases of the junction unmatched. The CDR3 is 14 residues long. Germline CDR1 SGHDT, CDR2 YYEEEE. The CDR3 is CASSRGDGANVLTF. CDR3 coding DNA: TGTGCCAGCAGCCGGGGGGACGGGGCCAACGTCCTGACTTTC.

V is TRBV28 and J is TRBJ2-7; a possible D gene is TRBD1 (6 bases). With 4 bases removed from V and 3 bases from J, the gap between germline ends came to 13 bases. The CDR3 spans 14 residues. Germline V gives CDR1 MDHEN, CDR2 SYDVKM. The CDR3 DNA is TGTGCCAGCAGTTCCTTCGGACAGTTCTACGAGCAGTACTTC. Amino acid sequence: CASSSFGQFYEQYF.